Each of the 16 T cell receptor beta chains below was sequenced from the same sample in a study of PD-L1 blockade in urothelial cancer. Documented time point: pretreatment peripheral blood. The protocol was immunoSEQ multiplex PCR, while the TCRdb copy is restricted to in-frame clones and leaves out a portion. This table has around 63,000 clones, about four fifths appearing once. Sequenced material: PBMCs, taken around atezolizumab (anti-PD-L1) treatment. Receptor source: a man aged 65 to 79 with urothelial cancer.

This rearrangement joins TRBV5-1 to TRBJ2-1; tentative D call: TRBD2 (6 bases). The CDR3 length is 14 residues. CDR1 is SGHRS, CDR2 YFSETQ, per germline. The ends were cut back, 3 bases at V and 2 bases at J, with 9 bases in the middle. The CDR3 spells CASSSGLPYNEQFF. The DNA for the CDR3 is TGCGCCAGCAGCTCCGGACTACCCTACAATGAGCAGTTCTTC.

This chain connects TRBV19 to TRBJ1-5; TRBD1 might be the D (5 bases). V dropped 6 bases and J dropped 2 bases, with 23 bases sitting between them. The CDR3 spans 18 residues. Looked up from germline, CDR1 is LNHDA and CDR2 is SQIVND (reference sequence). The CDR3 loop reads CASRVGGVYEGGNQPQHF. In DNA form, the CDR3 reads TGTGCCAGTAGAGTGGGGGGTGTTTATGAAGGTGGCAATCAGCCCCAGCATTTT.

The chain has TRBV18 and TRBJ1-3; TRBD1 is a possible D gene (5 bases). The V end lost 6 bases, the J end lost 2 bases, and 17 bases lay between the germline ends. The germline gives CDR1 KGHSH, CDR2 LQKENI. The CDR3 is made up of 16 amino acids. This CDR3 is CASSSQQAGPGNTIYF. In DNA form, the CDR3 reads TGTGCCAGCTCTTCCCAACAGGCTGGACCTGGAAACACCATATATTTT.

This clone showed up just a few times. The gene calls are TRBV19 and TRBJ1-1; 9 nucleotides match TRBD1. Germline values: CDR1 LNHDA, CDR2 SQIVND (reference sequence). Trimming removed 11 bases from V and 3 bases from J; junction bases left unmatched: 7. This CDR3 is 13 amino acids long. The CDR3 sequence is CAVATGGDTEAFF. For the CDR3, the DNA is TGTGCCGTAGCAACAGGGGGCGACACTGAAGCTTTCTTT.

V gene TRBV6-6 combines with J gene TRBJ1-6; 8 positions match TRBD1. The CDR3 has 15 amino acids. In germline, CDR1 is MNHNY, CDR2 SVGAGI (reference sequence). V lost 4 bases, J lost 5 bases, and 4 bases stayed unmatched. CDR3 coding DNA: TGTGCCAGCAGTTGGGGACAGGTGAATAATTCACCCCTCCACTTT. Translated: CASSWGQVNNSPLHF.

This clone came up a few times. The chain links TRBV19 to TRBJ1-5; TRBD1 matches at 8 bases. Germline CDR1 is LNHDA and CDR2 is SQIVND (reference sequence). Germline trimming cut 7 bases from V and 5 bases from J; bases unmatched to any gene: 13. This CDR3 has 16 residues. Here the CDR3 reads CASNKKAGGAHQPQHF. The CDR3 nucleotides are TGTGCCAGTAATAAGAAGGCAGGGGGCGCCCATCAGCCCCAGCATTTT.

This clone came up once. This chain connects TRBV27 to TRBJ2-6, with unresolved D. The length of the CDR3 is 15 residues. Per germline, CDR1 MNHEY and CDR2 SMNVEV (reference sequence). Trimming took off 2 bases at V and 3 bases at J, with 8 bases between the two ends. CDR3 residues: CASSLRLLGANVLTF. CDR3 DNA sequence: TGTGCCAGCAGTTTAAGACTGCTTGGGGCCAACGTCCTGACTTTC.

The rearrangement links TRBV9 to TRBJ1-2; 9 positions agree with TRBD1. Losses at the gene ends were 4 bases for V and 5 bases for J; bases not matched to a gene: 12. Germline loops: CDR1 SGDLS, CDR2 YYNGEE. This CDR3 has 16 amino acids. CDR3 bases: TGTGCCAGCAGCCCAAGAGGACAGGGGATATATTATGGCTACACCTTC. It encodes CASSPRGQGIYYGYTF.

The chain is built from TRBV5-8 and TRBJ2-1; D might be TRBD1 (6 bases). There are 14 residues in the CDR3. V dropped 3 bases and J dropped 5 bases, with 12 bases sitting between them. CDR1 and CDR2 (germline): SGHTS, YDEGEE. The CDR3 protein is CASSSYAGDNEQFF. In DNA form, the CDR3 reads TGTGCCAGCAGCTCCTATGCAGGGGACAATGAGCAGTTCTTC.

The chain has TRBV11-2 and TRBJ2-1; 7 bases match TRBD1. Germline V CDR1 and CDR2: SGHAT, FQNNGV. Trimming took 3 bases from V and 2 from J; bases not matched to a gene: 4. The CDR3 loop spans 15 amino acids. The CDR3 DNA reads TGTGCCAGCAGCTTTGACAGGGTTACCTACAATGAGCAGTTCTTC. Translated: CASSFDRVTYNEQFF. Looking up the rest from reference TRBV11-2 and TRBJ2-1 gives the full variable domain: EAGVAQSPRYKIIEKRQSVAFWCNPISGHATLYWYQQILGQGPKLLIQFQNNGVVDDSQLPKDRFSAERLKGVDSTLKIQPAKLEDSAVYLCASSFDRVTYNEQFFGPGTRLTVL.

The chain is built from TRBV28 and TRBJ1-4, with 7 bases fitting TRBD1. The J segment lost 7 bases and the V segment lost 5 bases, leaving 7 bases of the junction unmatched. In germline, CDR1 is MDHEN, CDR2 SYDVKM. The CDR3 sequence is 14 residues long. The CDR3 bases are TGTGCCAGCAGTATACAGGGGCGCGGTGAAAAACTGTTTTTT. Its protein is CASSIQGRGEKLFF.

The chain has TRBV18 and TRBJ2-1, with 7 nucleotides matching TRBD1. This CDR3 has 14 residues. CDR1 KGHSH and CDR2 LQKENI come from the germline V gene. The J segment lost 4 bases and the V segment lost 3 bases, leaving 3 bases of the junction unmatched. The CDR3 DNA sequence: TGTGCCAGCTCACCTCGGGACAGTTACAATGAGCAGTTCTTC. Translation gives CASSPRDSYNEQFF.

This rearrangement joins TRBV6-5 to TRBJ1-1, with TRBD1 as a possible D gene (6 bases). Germline CDR1 reads MNHEY; CDR2 reads SVGAGI. This CDR3 spans 14 amino acids. The V end was cut by 3 bases, the J end by 4 bases, with 12 bases between. The CDR3 DNA is TGTGCCAGCAGTTATCGTACAGGGCTCACTGAAGCTTTCTTT. Residues: CASSYRTGLTEAFF.

This sequence joins TRBV2 and TRBJ1-6; 8 nucleotides match TRBD1. J gave up 6 bases and V 4 bases, and 5 bases lay outside the gene matches. In germline, CDR1 is SNHLY, CDR2 FYNNEI. The CDR3 loop spans 15 amino acids. The CDR3 coding sequence is TGTGCCAGCAGTGGCAGAGGACAGGGTAATTCACCCCTCCACTTT. Protein: CASSGRGQGNSPLHF.

This chain connects TRBV6-6 to TRBJ1-5; TRBD1 agrees at 9 bases. The CDR3 is made up of 15 amino acids. The germline V gene encodes CDR1 MNHNY and CDR2 SVGAGI (reference sequence). The V segment lost 5 bases and the J segment 4 bases; nucleotides outside the gene matches: 6. This chain's CDR3 is CASSPTGTGNQPQHF. For the CDR3, the DNA is TGTGCCAGCAGTCCAACCGGGACAGGGAATCAGCCCCAGCATTTT.

The chain uses TRBV15 and TRBJ2-3, with 7 bases lining up with TRBD2. The junction had 12 bases not matched to a gene; V was cut back by 0 bases and J by 0 bases. Germline CDR1 is LNHNV and CDR2 is YYDKDF (reference sequence). This CDR3 is built from 19 residues. The CDR3 loop is CATSRDLGGILTSTDTQYF. The CDR3 DNA follows: TGTGCCACCAGCAGAGATCTGGGGGGGATCCTCACTAGCACAGATACGCAGTATTTT.